The 17 T cell receptor beta chains given below trace back to one sample, sequenced in a study of response to subunit inactivated influenza vaccine. Via MiXCR, TCRdb re-called the RT-PCR reads, giving one row per CDR3 protein. The data show around 520,000 distinct CDR3 sequences, over 25% seen once. This specimen consisted of CD4+ T cells sorted from PBMCs, obtained about 5 days after vaccination. The source of these receptors is a man in his fifties who received an inactivated influenza vaccine.

The rearrangement links TRBV20-1 to TRBJ1-6; D is unresolved. The germline V gene has CDR1 DFQATT and CDR2 SNEGSKA (reference sequence). The CDR3 spans 15 residues. V was shortened by 1 base and J by 7 bases, with 14 bases between the two germline ends. The CDR3 is CSARGVRGKNSPLHF. The CDR3 DNA follows: TGCAGTGCTAGAGGAGTACGAGGGAAAAATTCACCCCTCCACTTT.

The V and J genes are TRBV7-9 and TRBJ2-7, with D tentatively TRBD1 or TRBD2 (5 bases each). Per germline, CDR1 SEHNR and CDR2 FQNEAQ (reference sequence). V lost 5 bases to trimming and J lost 6 bases, with 23 bases between them. This CDR3 has 16 amino acids. This CDR3 reads CASSDQFRGAPSEQYF. The DNA for the CDR3 is TGTGCCAGCAGCGACCAGTTTCGAGGGGCCCCTAGCGAGCAGTACTTC.

This clonotype was picked up a small number of times. The chain is built from TRBV4-3 and TRBJ1-1, with TRBD1 identical over 11 bases. The length of the CDR3 is 15 residues. Germline CDR1 and CDR2: LGHNA and YSLEER. Trimming cost V 1 base and J 4 bases; bases outside gene matches: 2. CDR3 amino acids: CASSQGTGGSTEAFF. In DNA form, the CDR3 reads TGCGCCAGCAGCCAAGGGACAGGGGGCTCCACTGAAGCTTTCTTT.

V gene TRBV5-1 combines with J gene TRBJ1-1, with TRBD1 as a possible D gene (6 bases). The CDR3 has 15 residues. The germline V gene encodes CDR1 SGHRS and CDR2 YFSETQ. V shed 5 bases and J shed 3 bases, with 17 bases lying between them. The CDR3 coding sequence is TGCGCCAGCAGATCTACCCACAGGGTGGACACTGAAGCTTTCTTT. It yields the protein CASRSTHRVDTEAFF.

The sample holds a few counts of this clonotype. The chain combines TRBV6-4 with TRBJ2-7; D not resolved. Germline V gene data show CDR1 as MRHNA and CDR2 as SNTAGT. Trimming pared 4 bases from V and 5 bases from J, leaving 3 bases between. The CDR3 runs 10 residues. DNA of the CDR3: TGTGCCAGCAGTGTCCACGAGCAGTACTTC. It yields the protein CASSVHEQYF.

The chain combines TRBV20-1 with TRBJ1-2; TRBD1 aligns across 7 bases. The CDR3 is 13 amino acids. Germline CDR1 reads DFQATT; CDR2 reads SNEGSKA (reference sequence). The J segment lost 1 base and the V segment lost 7 bases, leaving 6 bases of the junction unmatched. CDR3 protein: CSGSGGLNYGYTF. For the CDR3, the DNA is TGCAGTGGGTCAGGGGGACTTAACTATGGCTACACCTTC.

This clonotype showed up just once. The chain recombines TRBV20-1 with TRBJ2-5; D unresolved. The V end lost 6 bases, the J end lost 5 bases, and 19 bases lay between the germline ends. Germline V gene sequence: CDR1 DFQATT, CDR2 SNEGSKA (reference sequence). The CDR3 covers 14 residues. The CDR3 DNA follows: TGCAGTGCCTGGGAAGAAAGGGCTCGCGAGACCCAGTACTTC. This encodes CSAWEERARETQYF.

CDR3 loop: CASSTPGWDYGYTF. Here the CDR3 DNA reads TGTGCCAGCAGCACCCCGGGGTGGGACTATGGCTACACCTTC. The gene calls are TRBV12-3 or TRBV12-4 and TRBJ1-2; the D is unclear. The CDR3 length is 14 residues. Trimming cost V 6 bases and J 3 bases, with 14 bases left between them.

The rearrangement joins TRBV28 to TRBJ2-7, with no clear D. Germline CDR1 is MDHEN and CDR2 is SYDVKM. The CDR3 runs 11 residues. Trimming pared 8 bases from V and 4 bases from J, leaving 9 bases between. The CDR3 spells CASYGRYEQYF. CDR3 DNA sequence: TGTGCCAGCTATGGAAGGTACGAGCAGTACTTC.

This chain links TRBV5-5 with TRBJ2-2, with D hard to call. The CDR3 extends over 15 amino acids. V dropped 1 base and J dropped 2 bases, with 9 bases sitting between them. Germline V gene lookup returns CDR1 SGHKS and CDR2 YYEKEE (reference sequence). CDR3 loop: CASSLRGGNTGELFF. Here the CDR3 DNA reads TGTGCCAGCAGCTTGCGAGGTGGTAACACCGGGGAGCTGTTTTTT.

The chain recombines TRBV6-4 with TRBJ2-1; TRBD1 aligns across 11 bases. V trimming: 5 bases; J trimming: 1 base; junction bases outside the gene matches: 13. Germline assignment: CDR1 MRHNA and CDR2 SNTAGT. This CDR3 spans 19 amino acids. CDR3 residues: CASSRRTYGTGGSYNEQFF. The CDR3 DNA follows: TGTGCCAGCAGTCGCCGAACATACGGGACAGGGGGTTCCTACAATGAGCAGTTCTTC.

The V call is TRBV4-1, the J call TRBJ1-6; unclear D gene. Looked up from germline, CDR1 is MGHRA and CDR2 is YSYEKL. The CDR3 length is 16 residues. V lost 6 bases and J lost 5, with 17 bases in between. The CDR3 is CASSNDRFGNNSPLHF. The CDR3 coding sequence is TGCGCCAGCAGTAATGACCGGTTTGGGAATAATTCACCCCTCCACTTT.

This clonotype was detected only a few times. This rearrangement joins TRBV5-1 to TRBJ2-5, with 7 bases that match TRBD1. CDR1 is SGHRS and CDR2 is YFSETQ in the germline V gene. There are 15 residues in the CDR3. Trimming at V came to 0 bases and at J to 1 base, leaving 3 bases not matched to a gene. The CDR3 reads CASSLGNRGQETQYF. The CDR3 DNA is TGCGCCAGCAGCTTGGGAAACAGGGGCCAAGAGACCCAGTACTTC.

In its sample, this clonotype was seen a few times. This chain links TRBV4-3 with TRBJ2-4; D not resolved. With 1 base removed from V and 10 bases from J, the gap between germline ends came to 11 bases. Germline CDR1 LGHNA, CDR2 YSLEER. The CDR3 runs 13 residues. CDR3 in DNA: TGCGCCAGCAGCCAAGTTTGGAAAGGAATTCAGTACTTC. Its translation is CASSQVWKGIQYF.

The rearrangement uses TRBV7-9 and TRBJ2-1; 9 bases are shared with TRBD2. Germline V gene data show CDR1 as SEHNR and CDR2 as FQNEAQ (reference sequence). CDR3 length: 13 amino acids. V lost 3 bases and J lost 9; bases outside the gene matches: 3. The CDR3 spells CASSLSGRSEQFF. For the CDR3, the DNA is TGTGCCAGCAGCTTGAGCGGGAGGAGTGAGCAGTTCTTC.

This clonotype was seen repeatedly, ten times or more. The CDR3 region is CASSFPWTANTGELFF. The CDR3 region has the DNA TGTGCCAGCAGTTTCCCATGGACGGCGAACACCGGGGAGCTGTTTTTT. V gene TRBV28 combines with J gene TRBJ2-2; D ambiguous. This CDR3 has 16 amino acids. Trimming took off 3 bases at V and 0 bases at J, with 11 bases between the two ends. In germline, CDR1 is MDHEN, CDR2 SYDVKM.

This clonotype occurred a few times. V is TRBV7-2 and J is TRBJ2-2, with 7 bases matching TRBD2. Losses at the gene ends were 5 bases for V and 0 bases for J; bases not matched to a gene: 6. The CDR3 runs 16 residues. Germline-derived CDR1 and CDR2 are SGHTA and FQGNSA. The CDR3 loop is CASSPAGTTNTGELFF. CDR3 nucleotide sequence: TGTGCCAGCAGCCCAGCGGGGACGACGAACACCGGGGAGCTGTTTTTT.